Below, one T cell receptor beta chain is given with its context. Its antigen is not known. This record belongs to a study of shared clonotypes between healthy human individuals. Overall study: Every donor yielded three CD4 naive, three CD4 memory, two CD8 naive and one CD8 memory plate.

Assay: immunoSEQ multiplex PCR; the TCRdb copy retains only in-frame clones and omits some. This sample yields 1.6 million or so clones, of which roughly 95% are seen a single time; 1.2% belongs to the top ten. The study, taken as a whole, reports: Estimated richness values were generally larger in naive subsets than in memory subsets.

Germline V gives CDR1 SGHRS, CDR2 YFSETQ. This CDR3 has 16 amino acids. The V end lost 0 bases, the J end lost 7 bases, and 16 bases lay between the germline ends. The chain couples TRBV5-1 to TRBJ1-4; D is unresolved. The clonotype originates from a man younger than 40 in good health. The material sequenced was naive CD4+ T cells sorted from blood. The subset is: CD45RA+ positively selected. The CDR3 sequence is CASSLEPGVIVEKLFF. The CDR3 region has the DNA TGCGCCAGCAGCTTGGAACCGGGAGTGATAGTTGAAAAACTGTTTTTT.